The 3 T cell receptor delta chains presented below share a single source sample, sequenced in a study of Vδ1+ human thymocytes. The study, taken as a whole, reports: Highly polyclonal TRG and TRD repertoires with Gaussian CDR3 length distributions appeared in thymus.

Their antigens are not known. RNA was extracted from the cells and then reverse transcribed. The CDR3 regions were amplified by multiplex PCR from V-gene primers to a constant-region primer. TCRdb reprocessed the multiplex PCR reads using CATT. The sample yields about 58,000 delta-chain clones, approximately 15% seen once. The sample comprised Vdelta1+ gamma-delta thymocytes from the thymus. Regarding subset: FACS-sorted CD3+ TCRalphabeta- TCRVdelta1+ TCRVdelta2- thymocytes. Source of these receptors: a girl under three years old who had congenital heart surgery.

This sequence joins TRDV1 and TRDJ1; D call uncertain. The CDR3 is made up of 12 amino acids. V lost 3 bases to trimming and J lost 0 bases, with 2 bases between them. CDR1 is TSWWSYY and CDR2 is QGS in the germline V gene. CDR3 coding DNA: TGTGCTCTTGGGGACTACACCGATAAACTCATCTTT. Its protein product is CALGDYTDKLIF.

This clone has only a few counts. V is TRDV1 and J is TRDJ1, with TRDD3 matching 8 bases. Trimming took 2 bases from V and 0 from J; bases not matched to a gene: 11. Germline V CDR1 and CDR2: TSWWSYY, QGS. The CDR3 covers 18 residues. CDR3 region: CALGESYAGGPYTDKLIF. Here the CDR3 DNA reads TGTGCTCTTGGGGAATCCTACGCTGGGGGACCGTACACCGATAAACTCATCTTT.

V gene TRDV1 combines with J gene TRDJ1; 12 bases line up with TRDD3. Per the germline V gene, CDR1 is TSWWSYY and CDR2 is QGS. Unmatched junction bases numbered 22, after V lost 4 bases and J lost 1 base. CDR3 length: 22 residues. CDR3 amino acids: CALGGTPLHGWGIRIGTDKLIF. The DNA of the CDR3 is TGTGCTCTTGGGGGCACACCGCTTCATGGCTGGGGGATACGAATTGGCACCGATAAACTCATCTTT.